The 29 T cell receptor beta chains below were found in one sample sequenced in a study of radiotherapy plus CTLA-4 blockade in lung cancer. The assay was immunoSEQ multiplex PCR, and TCRdb's table has in-frame clones only and misses some. Altogether tens of thousands of clones are present, roughly four fifths being singletons, with the ten largest covering 11%. The sequenced sample was peripheral blood, obtained from a patient treated with radiotherapy plus ipilimumab. Receptors were obtained from a human donor with non-small cell lung cancer who had stable disease on radiotherapy plus ipilimumab.

This clone is medium-sized (0.01 to 0.1%) within its sample. The chain employs TRBV6-4 and TRBJ2-2; TRBD2 matches 11 bases. V shed 4 bases, J shed 1 base, and the junction held 8 bases outside the gene matches. In germline, CDR1 is MRHNA, CDR2 SNTAGT. The CDR3 is 18 residues long. CDR3 DNA sequence: TGTGCCAGCAGTGCTGGAACTAGCGGGGGCCAGAACACCGGGGAGCTGTTTTTT. Translated: CASSAGTSGGQNTGELFF.

The gene calls are TRBV19 and TRBJ1-4; a possible D gene is TRBD1 (6 bases). The V and J ends lost 3 bases and 2 bases respectively, with 10 bases between them. Germline-derived CDR1 and CDR2 are LNHDA and SQIVND (reference sequence). There are 15 residues in the CDR3. The CDR3 protein is CASSMQQGTNEKLFF. In nucleotides, the CDR3 is TGTGCCAGTAGTATGCAACAGGGTACTAATGAAAAACTGTTTTTT. Using reference TRBV19 and TRBJ1-4 for the parts outside the CDR3, the full variable domain is DGGITQSPKYLFRKEGQNVTLSCEQNLNHDAMYWYRQDPGQGLRLIYYSQIVNDFQKGDIAEGYSVSREKKESFPLTVTSAQKNPTAFYLCASSMQQGTNEKLFFGSGTQLSVL.

This clone has more than one count but fewer than ten. The chain recombines TRBV28 with TRBJ2-2; TRBD1 agrees at 8 bases. Germline V gene data show CDR1 as MDHEN and CDR2 as SYDVKM. The CDR3 is made up of 15 amino acids. Germline trimming cut 6 bases from V and 5 bases from J; bases unmatched to any gene: 8. CDR3 in DNA: TGTGCCAGCAGGTTACCTCAGGGGGCGACCGGGGAGCTGTTTTTT. It translates to CASRLPQGATGELFF.

The V gene is TRBV27, the J gene TRBJ2-4; D possibly uses TRBD1 or TRBD2 (5 bases each). From germline, CDR1 is MNHEY and CDR2 SMNVEV (reference sequence). The germline V and J ends were trimmed by 5 bases and 0 bases, with 14 bases remaining between them. The CDR3 is 16 residues long. The CDR3 spells CASSPQRGVAKNIQYF. The CDR3 DNA reads TGTGCCAGCAGTCCCCAACGAGGGGTAGCCAAAAACATTCAGTACTTC.

This clone came up many times. V is TRBV4-2 and J is TRBJ2-7; D remains unclear. V lost 4 bases, J lost 1 base, and 11 bases lay in between. This CDR3 has 14 residues. Germline CDR1 and CDR2: LGHNA and YNFKEQ. CDR3 nucleotide sequence: TGTGCCAGCAGCCCAAAAGAGATTTCCTACGAGCAGTACGTC. It encodes CASSPKEISYEQYV.

This clone was counted a single time. This rearrangement joins TRBV7-2 to TRBJ2-5; D unresolved. CDR1 is SGHTA, CDR2 FQGNSA, per germline. The CDR3 runs 13 residues. The V and J ends lost 2 bases and 6 bases respectively, with 10 bases between them. CDR3 residues: CASSLKGLKTQYF. Here the CDR3 DNA reads TGTGCCAGCAGCTTAAAAGGGTTAAAGACCCAGTACTTC.

This clone was observed a few times. V gene TRBV6-5 combines with J gene TRBJ1-2; possibly TRBD1 for D (6 bases). Trimming removed 7 bases from V and 7 bases from J, with 19 bases in between. The CDR3 has 14 residues. Germline assignment: CDR1 MNHEY and CDR2 SVGAGI. The CDR3 is CASTPGGGLGGYTF. The DNA of the CDR3 is TGTGCCAGCACCCCGGGGGGGGGCTTGGGTGGCTACACCTTC.

This clone showed up just a few times. V usage is TRBV19 and J usage is TRBJ1-1, with 8 bases aligning to TRBD1. CDR1 and CDR2 (germline): LNHDA, SQIVND (reference sequence). J gave up 4 bases and V 1 base, and 5 bases lay outside the gene matches. CDR3 length: 15 amino acids. The CDR3 here is CASSIGQGAGTEAFF. The CDR3 region has the DNA TGTGCCAGTAGTATAGGGCAGGGGGCAGGCACTGAAGCTTTCTTT.

The V call is TRBV6-1, the J call TRBJ1-6; D may be TRBD1 (5 bases). Germline V gives CDR1 MNHNS, CDR2 SASEGT. The CDR3 runs 15 residues. V was trimmed by 2 bases and J by 7 bases, leaving 12 bases between them. The CDR3 bases are TGTGCCAGCAGTGAACGGTCAGGGATGAATTCACCCCTCCACTTT. Its protein product is CASSERSGMNSPLHF.

The chain uses TRBV5-4 and TRBJ1-1, with D perhaps TRBD1 (6 bases). The germline V and J ends were trimmed by 0 bases and 4 bases, with 13 bases remaining between them. The germline V gene encodes CDR1 SGHNT and CDR2 YYREEE (reference sequence). The CDR3 is 15 amino acids. DNA of the CDR3: TGTGCCAGCAGCTTGGATGGAGGGGGTGGCACTGAAGCTTTCTTT. Encoded protein: CASSLDGGGGTEAFF.

V is TRBV18 and J is TRBJ2-5; D is unclear. The germline V gene encodes CDR1 KGHSH and CDR2 LQKENI. V was clipped by 4 bases and J by 0 bases, with 9 bases between them. CDR3 length equals 14 residues. The CDR3 DNA sequence: TGTGCCAGCTCACTCCGGTTGTACCAAGAGACCCAGTACTTC. Translated, it gives CASSLRLYQETQYF.

J is TRBJ1-1 and V is TRBV2; TRBD1 might be the D (5 bases). CDR3 length equals 14 residues. V lost 8 bases, J lost 0 bases, and 13 bases lay in between. CDR1 SNHLY and CDR2 FYNNEI come from the germline V gene. The CDR3 DNA reads TGTGCCAGCCGCGTTGTGGGGGTGAACACTGAAGCTTTCTTT. This gives the protein CASRVVGVNTEAFF. Complete variable domain (other parts from reference TRBV2 and TRBJ1-1): EPEVTQTPSHQVTQMGQEVILRCVPISNHLYFYWYRQILGQKVEFLVSFYNNEISEKSEIFDDQFSVERPDGSNFTLKIRSTKLEDSAMYFCASRVVGVNTEAFFGQGTRLTVV.

This clone has more than one count but fewer than ten. V gene TRBV9 combines with J gene TRBJ1-5; 10 bases map to TRBD1. This CDR3 comprises 15 residues. With V trimmed by 3 bases and J by 4 bases, 4 bases remained unmatched. Germline CDR1 and CDR2: SGDLS and YYNGEE. DNA for the CDR3: TGTGCCAGCAGCGCGGGACAGGGGAAAAATCAGCCCCAGCATTTT. Translation: CASSAGQGKNQPQHF.

The V gene is TRBV29-1, the J gene TRBJ1-4; 9 bases are shared with TRBD1. Germline loops: CDR1 SQVTM, CDR2 ANQGSEA. This CDR3 has 13 residues. J gave up 7 bases and V 4 bases, and 4 bases lay outside the gene matches. The CDR3 spells CSVAGQGSEKLFF. The DNA for the CDR3 is TGCAGCGTTGCGGGACAGGGAAGTGAAAAACTGTTTTTT. The full variable domain, its missing parts supplied by reference TRBV29-1 and TRBJ1-4, is SAVISQKPSRDICQRGTSLTIQCQVDSQVTMMFWYRQQPGQSLTLIATANQGSEATYESGFVIDKFPISRPNLTFSTLTVSNMSPEDSSIYLCSVAGQGSEKLFFGSGTQLSVL.

This clone showed up just a few times. The V gene is TRBV9, the J gene TRBJ1-6; no clear D. This CDR3 contains 13 residues. V shed 0 bases and J shed 10 bases, with 8 bases lying between them. CDR1 is SGDLS and CDR2 is YYNGEE in the germline V gene. CDR3 loop: CASSVAGESPLHF. The CDR3 DNA reads TGTGCCAGCAGCGTAGCCGGGGAATCACCCCTCCACTTT.

The rearrangement links TRBV18 to TRBJ1-6; tentative D call: TRBD1 (6 bases). V lost 2 bases and J lost 7, with 21 bases in between. This CDR3 has 18 residues. Germline loops: CDR1 KGHSH, CDR2 LQKENI. The CDR3 here is CASSPFAQGPNENSPLHF. In DNA, the CDR3 is TGTGCCAGCTCACCATTCGCACAGGGCCCTAACGAAAATTCACCCCTCCACTTT.

Note on this clone: The junction shows a germline mismatch at one end, possibly a read error. The V call is TRBV6-1, the J call TRBJ2-2, with D maybe TRBD1 (6 bases). CDR3 size: 14 residues. Germline values: CDR1 MNHNS, CDR2 SASEGT. The CDR3 reads CASSEGGRPGELFF. The CDR3 DNA is TGTGCCAGCAGCGAAGGGGGTCGTCCCGGGGAGCTGTTTTTT.

The V call is TRBV6-1, the J call TRBJ1-5, with D tentatively TRBD1 (5 bases). CDR1 MNHNS and CDR2 SASEGT come from the germline V gene. V shed 6 bases and J shed 0 bases, with 12 bases lying between them. The CDR3 length is 15 residues. CDR3 sequence reads: CASRGQPVSNQPQHF. Here the CDR3 DNA reads TGTGCCAGCAGGGGGCAGCCAGTTAGCAATCAGCCCCAGCATTTT.

This clone was picked up a small number of times. J is TRBJ1-5 and V is TRBV13, with 8 positions matching TRBD1. V shed 0 bases, J shed 5 bases, and the junction held 3 bases outside the gene matches. Looked up from germline, CDR1 is PRHDT and CDR2 is FYEKMQ (reference sequence). The CDR3 runs to 15 residues. The CDR3 region is CASSLGRGRYQPQHF. CDR3 coding DNA: TGTGCCAGCAGCTTAGGCAGGGGGCGTTATCAGCCCCAGCATTTT.

This chain joins TRBV6-6 and TRBJ2-1; possible D gene TRBD2, 6 bases. There are 16 residues in the CDR3. Germline CDR1 reads MNHNY; CDR2 reads SVGAGI (reference sequence). V was cut by 7 bases and J by 0 bases, with 16 bases left in between. Here the CDR3 reads CASTRDLWSSYNEQFF. CDR3 nucleotide sequence: TGTGCCAGCACTCGGGACTTATGGAGCTCCTACAATGAGCAGTTCTTC.

The CDR3 DNA reads as TGTGCCAGCAGCCCGACAGGCACTGAAGCTTTCTTT. Amino acid sequence: CASSPTGTEAFF. This chain uses TRBV7-9 with TRBJ1-1; TRBD1 is a possible D gene (6 bases). Germline V gene sequence: CDR1 SEHNR, CDR2 FQNEAQ (reference sequence). Between the trimmed V and J ends, which lost 5 bases and 4 bases, there was a span of 8 bases. This CDR3 spans 12 amino acids.

The V call is TRBV6-1, the J call TRBJ1-5; D not certain. From germline, CDR1 is MNHNS and CDR2 SASEGT. Trimming removed 6 bases from V and 0 bases from J, with 12 bases in between. The CDR3 loop spans 15 amino acids. CDR3 region: CASRRTVNSNQPQHF. The CDR3, as DNA: TGTGCCAGCAGGAGGACGGTTAATAGCAATCAGCCCCAGCATTTT.

This clone was seen a handful of times. The V and J genes are TRBV7-9 and TRBJ2-2; D uncertain. Trimming removed 5 bases from V and 7 bases from J, with 11 bases in between. Germline lookup yields CDR1 SEHNR and CDR2 FQNEAQ (reference sequence). This CDR3 is built from 13 residues. The CDR3 nucleotides are TGTGCCAGCAGCCGGGCATTAAGCGGGGAGCTGTTTTTT. It encodes CASSRALSGELFF.

The chain couples TRBV27 to TRBJ2-6; 8 nucleotides match TRBD1. V shed 6 bases, J shed 0 bases, and the junction held 4 bases outside the gene matches. From germline, CDR1 is MNHEY and CDR2 SMNVEV (reference sequence). The CDR3 is 16 amino acids. CDR3 sequence (DNA): TGTGCCAGCAGGAGGACAGGGACCTCTGGGGCCAACGTCCTGACTTTC. This codes for CASRRTGTSGANVLTF.

This chain joins TRBV4-3 and TRBJ1-1, with 7 bases aligning to TRBD1. V shed 5 bases, J shed 2 bases, and the junction held 11 bases outside the gene matches. This CDR3 is built from 16 residues. Germline V gene data show CDR1 as LGHNA and CDR2 as YSLEER. The chain's CDR3 is CASSLVAGGTNTEAFF. In nucleotides, the CDR3 is TGCGCCAGCAGCTTGGTTGCAGGGGGGACTAACACTGAAGCTTTCTTT.

The CDR3 DNA reads TGTGCCAGCAGTCCCTTGAGGACAGGGGGTCAGCCCCAGCATTTT. The encoded protein is CASSPLRTGGQPQHF. The gene calls are TRBV2 and TRBJ1-5, with 10 nucleotides matching TRBD1. The V gene's germline CDR1 is SNHLY and CDR2 FYNNEI. Germline trimming cut 5 bases from V and 6 bases from J; bases unmatched to any gene: 7. This CDR3 spans 15 amino acids.

This clone was recorded a few times. The CDR3 coding sequence is TGTGCCAGCAGTTACGCATACAGGGTAAGTCATTTCGATTATAATTCACCCCTCCACTTT. Its protein product is CASSYAYRVSHFDYNSPLHF. The chain is built from TRBV6-7 and TRBJ1-6; D is possibly TRBD1 (6 bases). TRBV6-7 is identified as an open reading frame with a role that is uncertain. Trimming stripped 2 bases from V and 4 bases from J, with 24 bases between. This CDR3 is 20 amino acids long.

The rearrangement joins TRBV5-5 to TRBJ1-4; no clear D. Germline V gene lookup returns CDR1 SGHKS and CDR2 YYEKEE (reference sequence). CDR3 length: 16 residues. The V end was cut by 3 bases, the J end by 2 bases, with 14 bases between. The CDR3 spells CASSSQAIGTNEKLFF. DNA for the CDR3: TGTGCCAGCAGCTCTCAGGCGATAGGCACTAATGAAAAACTGTTTTTT.

The chain employs TRBV6-6 and TRBJ1-6, with TRBD1 as a possible D gene (5 bases). Trimming stripped 5 bases from V and 3 bases from J, with 14 bases between. Germline lookup yields CDR1 MNHNY and CDR2 SVGAGI (reference sequence). The CDR3 is 16 amino acids. The CDR3 DNA is TGTGCCAGCAGTCGACCTTTGACAGACTATAATTCACCCCTCCACTTT. It specifies CASSRPLTDYNSPLHF.